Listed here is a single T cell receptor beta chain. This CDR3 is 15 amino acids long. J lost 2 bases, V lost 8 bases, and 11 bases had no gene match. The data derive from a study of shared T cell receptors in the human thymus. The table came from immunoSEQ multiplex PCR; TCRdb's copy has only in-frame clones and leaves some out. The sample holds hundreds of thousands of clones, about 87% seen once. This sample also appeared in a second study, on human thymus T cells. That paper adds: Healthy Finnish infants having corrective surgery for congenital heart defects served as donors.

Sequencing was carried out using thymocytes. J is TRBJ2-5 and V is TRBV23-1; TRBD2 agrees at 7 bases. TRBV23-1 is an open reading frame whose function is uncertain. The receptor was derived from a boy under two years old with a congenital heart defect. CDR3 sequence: CASLKGRGGQETQYF. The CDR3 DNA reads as TGCGCCAGCCTGAAGGGGAGGGGAGGGCAAGAGACCCAGTACTTC.